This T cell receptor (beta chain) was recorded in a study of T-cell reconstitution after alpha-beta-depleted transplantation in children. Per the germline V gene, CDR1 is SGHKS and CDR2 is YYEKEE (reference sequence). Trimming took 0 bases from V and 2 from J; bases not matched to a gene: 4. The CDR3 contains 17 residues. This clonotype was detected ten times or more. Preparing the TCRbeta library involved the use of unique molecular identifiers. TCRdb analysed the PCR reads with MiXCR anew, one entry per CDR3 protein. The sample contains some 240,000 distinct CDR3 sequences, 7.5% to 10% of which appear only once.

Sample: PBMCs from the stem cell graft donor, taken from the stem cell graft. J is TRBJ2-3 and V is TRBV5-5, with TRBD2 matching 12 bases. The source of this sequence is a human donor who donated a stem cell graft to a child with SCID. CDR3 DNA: TGTGCCAGCAGCTTGGTAACTAGCGGGGGGAACACAGATACGCAGTATTTT. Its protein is CASSLVTSGGNTDTQYF.